This T cell receptor beta chain was documented in a study of blood T cell repertoires in COVID-19. Overall study: Spain, Italy and the United States supplied samples that represented acute and convalescent COVID-19. The cDNA or gDNA used as material had been derived from T cells, B-cell-depleted T cells, or PBMCs.

Generated by immunoSEQ multiplex PCR, the TCRdb table keeps only in-frame clones and is missing some. This table holds approximately 170,000 clones, 70% to 90% found once. V was pared by 1 base and J by 5 bases, with 12 bases between. Germline CDR1 MDHEN, CDR2 SYDVKM. This CDR3 has 14 residues. Seattle enrolled patients during active infection and tracked them longitudinally. The chain recombines TRBV28 with TRBJ2-7; D perhaps matches TRBD1 (6 bases). Material: peripheral blood. This TCR derives from a woman older than 75 with COVID-19, enrolled during active disease. Written as DNA, the CDR3 is TGTGCCAGCAGTTTATTCGGACAGAGCGACGAGCAGTACTTC. This encodes CASSLFGQSDEQYF. Filled out from reference TRBV28 and TRBJ2-7, the complete variable domain reads DVKVTQSSRYLVKRTGEKVFLECVQDMDHENMFWYRQDPGLGLRLIYFSYDVKMKEKGDIPEGYSVSREKKERFSLILESASTNQTSMYLCASSLFGQSDEQYFGPGTRLTVT.